This T cell receptor (beta chain) derives from a study of metastatic and nonmetastatic thyroid tumors. For the study at large: Malignant thyroid and benign thyroid patients provided blood and tumor or nodule tissue whose repertoires were compared.

Study-level findings and limits: Patients with malignant thyroid tumors reportedly had significantly higher TCR beta diversity than those with benign nodules, in blood and tumor.

In the authors' methods: Across clinicopathological groups, CDR3 differences served as the basis for building a distant-metastasis classifier for papillary thyroid cancer. MiXCR reprocessed the PCR reads for TCRdb. The V and J calls here are based on TCRdb, not the publication. The sample includes 35,000 or so clones, 15% to 20% of them seen just once. CDR3 length equals 15 residues. V lost 0 bases, J lost 7 bases, and 14 bases lay in between. In germline, CDR1 is SGHRS, CDR2 YFSETQ. This clone was recorded many times. What it binds is not known. All patients were treatment-naive before thyroid surgery.

The receptor comes from a male donor with papillary thyroid cancer or a benign thyroid nodule (not recorded which). Some clones in this sample may be carry-over from other donors' samples. The specimen sequenced was blood. The V call is TRBV5-1, the J call TRBJ1-5, with a tentative D call TRBD1 (5 bases). In DNA, the CDR3 is TGCGCCAGCAGCTTGGTAGGGATGACAGACCAGCCCCAGCATTTT. Translated, it gives CASSLVGMTDQPQHF.